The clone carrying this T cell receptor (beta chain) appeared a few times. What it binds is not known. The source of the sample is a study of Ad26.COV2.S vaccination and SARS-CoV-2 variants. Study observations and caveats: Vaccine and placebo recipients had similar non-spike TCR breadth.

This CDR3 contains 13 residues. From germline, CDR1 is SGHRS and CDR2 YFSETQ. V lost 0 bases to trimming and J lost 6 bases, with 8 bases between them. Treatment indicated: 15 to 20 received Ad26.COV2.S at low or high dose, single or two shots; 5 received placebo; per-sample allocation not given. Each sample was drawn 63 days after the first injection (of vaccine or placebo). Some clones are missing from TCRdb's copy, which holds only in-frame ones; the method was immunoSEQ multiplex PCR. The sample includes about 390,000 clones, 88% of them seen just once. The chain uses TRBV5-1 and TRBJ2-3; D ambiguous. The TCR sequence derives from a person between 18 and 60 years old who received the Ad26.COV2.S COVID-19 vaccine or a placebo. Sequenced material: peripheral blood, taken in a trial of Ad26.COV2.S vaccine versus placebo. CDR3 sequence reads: CASSLVLPDTQYF. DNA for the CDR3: TGCGCCAGCAGCTTGGTCCTTCCGGATACGCAGTATTTT.